This T cell receptor (beta chain) was identified during a study of lymphopenia after photon versus proton radiotherapy. V dropped 5 bases and J dropped 5; count of bases not matched to a gene: 1. The CDR3 extends over 13 amino acids. Per germline, CDR1 KGHSH and CDR2 LQKENI. Using immunoSEQ multiplex PCR, the repertoire was profiled, and TCRdb retains in-frame clones only, with some absent. The table lists 43,000 or so clones, over 75% of them singletons, with over 2% in the top ten. The TCR comes from a man in his forties or fifties with gastric cancer. Sample: peripheral blood, taken from a patient treated with photon-based radiotherapy. The chain links TRBV18 to TRBJ1-1; 11 nucleotides line up with TRBD1. The CDR3 DNA reads as TGTGCCAGCTCAGGGACAGGGGGGACTGAAGCTTTCTTT. Translated: CASSGTGGTEAFF.